The 11 T cell receptor beta chains presented below share a single source sample, sequenced in a study of cytomegalovirus exposure and HLA in healthy donors. PCR amplification relied on 60 Vbeta primers (plus 13 Jbeta primers). The data were produced by immunoSEQ multiplex PCR, yet TCRdb's version contains in-frame clones alone and is incomplete. The repertoire holds 100,000 to 150,000 clones, with more than 55% as singletons. Material: PBMCs. These receptors originate from a man between 18 and 29 years old in good health and CMV-seronegative.

The chain recombines TRBV5-1 with TRBJ2-7; 10 nucleotides align to TRBD1. V was clipped by 0 bases and J by 3 bases; unmatched bases: 0. The length of the CDR3 is 14 residues. Germline V CDR1 and CDR2: SGHRS, YFSETQ. CDR3 bases: TGCGCCAGCAGCTTGGGGACAGGGGGCTACGAGCAGTACTTC. Residues: CASSLGTGGYEQYF.

The rearrangement joins TRBV6-6 to TRBJ1-2; no firm D call. The CDR3 has 12 amino acids. The V gene lost 6 bases and the J gene lost 8 bases, with 13 bases spanning the gap. The germline gives CDR1 MNHNY, CDR2 SVGAGI (reference sequence). The CDR3 here is CASRVETGGYTF. CDR3 nucleotides: TGTGCCAGCAGGGTCGAGACTGGGGGCTACACCTTC.

The genes are TRBV4-2 and TRBJ2-7, with D perhaps TRBD2 (5 bases). The CDR3 consists of 14 residues. V gave up 4 bases and J gave up 5 bases, with 15 bases separating them. Germline V gene data show CDR1 as LGHNA and CDR2 as YNFKEQ. The CDR3 region is CASSRGAGIDEQYF. The CDR3 DNA sequence: TGTGCCAGCAGCCGGGGAGCTGGGATCGACGAGCAGTACTTC.

J is TRBJ2-5 and V is TRBV6-6; maybe TRBD1 (6 bases). The J call is in doubt because the DNA end fits TRBJ2-7 better. The CDR3 is made up of 13 amino acids. CDR1 and CDR2 from the germline V gene are MNHNY and SVGAGI (reference sequence). CDR3 region: CASTTGPLGEQYF. The CDR3 DNA sequence: TGTGCCAGCACTACAGGGCCCCTGGGCGAGCAGTACTTC.

In its sample, this clone was seen a few times. This chain joins TRBV4-3 and TRBJ1-5, with D possibly being TRBD1 (5 bases). Trimming stripped 1 base from V and 6 bases from J, with 7 bases between. This CDR3 has 13 residues. Per the germline V gene, CDR1 is LGHNA and CDR2 is YSLEER. The DNA for the CDR3 is TGCGCCAGCAGCCAAGCGGGGGGTCAGCCCCAGCATTTT. Amino acids: CASSQAGGQPQHF.

The chain couples TRBV9 to TRBJ2-1, with 11 bases matching TRBD2. Germline CDR1 SGDLS, CDR2 YYNGEE. The CDR3 runs 17 residues. Germline trimming cut 4 bases from V and 4 bases from J; bases unmatched to any gene: 10. CDR3 sequence: CASSPRGTSGEYNEQFF. CDR3 bases: TGTGCCAGCAGCCCCCGAGGGACTAGCGGCGAGTACAATGAGCAGTTCTTC. Together with reference TRBV9 and TRBJ2-1, the CDR3 gives the full variable domain: DSGVTQTPKHLITATGQRVTLRCSPRSGDLSVYWYQQSLDQGLQFLIQYYNGEERAKGNILERFSAQQFPDLHSELNLSSLELGDSALYFCASSPRGTSGEYNEQFFGPGTRLTVL.

The V and J genes are TRBV19 and TRBJ2-4; the D gene is possibly TRBD2 (6 bases). The CDR3 is 15 residues long. Trimming stripped 5 bases from V and 4 bases from J, with 15 bases between. CDR1 is LNHDA and CDR2 is SQIVND in the germline V gene (reference sequence). CDR3 sequence (DNA): TGTGCCAGTAGTCCATCCGGGACTCGGAAAAACATTCAGTACTTC. Amino acids: CASSPSGTRKNIQYF.

V gene TRBV7-8 combines with J gene TRBJ2-2, with 14 bases identical to TRBD2. The CDR3 is 18 residues long. The germline gives CDR1 SGHVS, CDR2 FQNEAQ. The J segment lost 4 bases and the V segment lost 4 bases, leaving 8 bases of the junction unmatched. CDR3 coding DNA: TGTGCCAGCAGCTCTCGACTAGCGGGAGGGCCGGTCACCGGGGAGCTGTTTTTT. Encoded protein: CASSSRLAGGPVTGELFF.

The chain uses TRBV7-9 and TRBJ1-5; 9 bases match TRBD1. The CDR3 runs to 15 residues. With V trimmed by 5 bases and J by 6 bases, 8 bases remained unmatched. The germline CDR1 and CDR2 sequences are SEHNR and FQNEAQ (reference sequence). CDR3 sequence: CASSVSGTGSQPQHF. The CDR3 nucleotides are TGTGCCAGCAGCGTTTCCGGGACAGGGAGTCAGCCCCAGCATTTT.

J is TRBJ2-1 and V is TRBV14, with D possibly being TRBD1 (6 bases). The CDR3 sequence is 16 residues long. Trimming removed 0 bases at V and 10 bases at J, with 19 bases between. Germline CDR1 SGHDN, CDR2 FVKESK. CDR3 in amino acids: CASSQENYGKRGEQFF. The DNA for the CDR3 is TGTGCCAGCAGCCAAGAAAACTACGGGAAGAGGGGGGAGCAGTTCTTC.

This clone was picked up a small number of times. The rearrangement joins TRBV6-1 to TRBJ2-1, with D unresolved. This CDR3 is 12 amino acids long. The V gene lost 5 bases and the J gene lost 9 bases, with 11 bases spanning the gap. Per the germline V gene, CDR1 is MNHNS and CDR2 is SASEGT. The CDR3, as DNA: TGTGCCAGCAGTCCCCAGGAACGTGAGCAGTTCTTC. It specifies CASSPQEREQFF.